This T cell receptor (beta chain) was found in a study of identifying expanded T cells in peripheral blood. The study, taken as a whole, reports: Two-week clone count variance significantly increased as total template count grew. Approximately 1.2 clones differed between technical replicates, versus about 16 and 19 over time.

This table comes from immunoSEQ multiplex PCR, and its TCRdb copy is limited to in-frame clones, with some not included. The sample contains more than 65,000 clones, 70% to 90% of which appear only once. This CDR3 comprises 12 residues. V was shortened by 4 bases and J by 3 bases, with 3 bases between the two germline ends. Germline V gives CDR1 SGHNT, CDR2 YENEEA. This clone was seen more than once but under ten times. The antigen remains undetermined. This TCR was sampled from a person aged 18 to 69 in good health. This chain links TRBV11-3 with TRBJ2-2, with no clear D. The sample was blood. DNA of the CDR3: TGTGCCAGCAGCTCACACACCGGGGAGCTGTTTTTT. Residues: CASSSHTGELFF.